This TCR beta chain was retrieved from a study of response to subunit inactivated influenza vaccine. The CDR3 runs 18 residues. Trimming at V came to 2 bases and at J to 0 bases, leaving 7 bases not matched to a gene. Germline lookup yields CDR1 MNHEY and CDR2 SMNVEV (reference sequence). Using its own MiXCR run on the RT-PCR reads, TCRdb lists one record per CDR3 protein. This sample has 800,000 to 1,000,000 distinct CDR3 sequences, with 21% found just once. Material: PBMCs from blood, obtained less than 6 days after vaccination. The TCR comes from a man aged 45-65 years who received an inactivated influenza vaccine. V gene TRBV27 combines with J gene TRBJ2-7; 13 positions match TRBD2. The CDR3 sequence is CASSLRRLAGGTSYEQYF. CDR3 sequence (DNA): TGTGCCAGCAGTTTACGTAGACTAGCGGGGGGCACCTCCTACGAGCAGTACTTC.